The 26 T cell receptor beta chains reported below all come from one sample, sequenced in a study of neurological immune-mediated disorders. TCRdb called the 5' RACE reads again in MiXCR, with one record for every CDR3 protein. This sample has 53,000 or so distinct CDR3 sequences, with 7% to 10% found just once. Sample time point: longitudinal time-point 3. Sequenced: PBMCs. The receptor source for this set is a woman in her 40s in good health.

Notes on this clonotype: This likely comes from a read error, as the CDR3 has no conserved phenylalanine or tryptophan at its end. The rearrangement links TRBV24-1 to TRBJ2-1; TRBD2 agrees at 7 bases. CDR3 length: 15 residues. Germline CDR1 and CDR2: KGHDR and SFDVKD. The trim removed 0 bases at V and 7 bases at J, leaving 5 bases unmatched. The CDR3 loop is CATSDLWGGGNEQFS. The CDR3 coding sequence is TGTGCCACCAGTGATTTGTGGGGGGGAGGGAATGAGCAGTTCTCT.

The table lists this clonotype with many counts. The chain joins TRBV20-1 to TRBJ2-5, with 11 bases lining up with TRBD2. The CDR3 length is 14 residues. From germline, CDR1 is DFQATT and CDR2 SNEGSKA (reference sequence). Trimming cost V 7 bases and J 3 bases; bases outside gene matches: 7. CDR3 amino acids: CSGTGTSGKETQYF. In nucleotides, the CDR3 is TGCAGTGGAACCGGGACTAGCGGTAAAGAGACCCAGTACTTC.

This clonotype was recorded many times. DNA of the CDR3: TGCAGTGCTAAACCGGGAATGACTGAAGCTTTCTTT. Protein sequence: CSAKPGMTEAFF. The gene calls are TRBV20-1 and TRBJ1-1; no definite D call. Per the germline V gene, CDR1 is DFQATT and CDR2 is SNEGSKA (reference sequence). V shed 4 bases and J shed 5 bases, with 11 bases lying between them. The CDR3 is 12 amino acids.

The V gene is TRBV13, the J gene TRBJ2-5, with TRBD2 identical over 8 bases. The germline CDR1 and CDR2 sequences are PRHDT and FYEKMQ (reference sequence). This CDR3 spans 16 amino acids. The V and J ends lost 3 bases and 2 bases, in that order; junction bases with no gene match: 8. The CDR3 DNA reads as TGTGCCAGCAGCTTGGGTCTGCGGGAGGTTCAAGAGACCCAGTACTTC. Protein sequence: CASSLGLREVQETQYF.

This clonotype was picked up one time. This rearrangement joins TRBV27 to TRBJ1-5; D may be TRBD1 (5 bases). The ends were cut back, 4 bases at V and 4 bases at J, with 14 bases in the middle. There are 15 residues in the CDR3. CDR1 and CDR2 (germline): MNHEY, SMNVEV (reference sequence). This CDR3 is CASSSIGAQNQPQHF. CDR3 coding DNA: TGTGCCAGCAGTTCGATCGGGGCCCAGAATCAGCCCCAGCATTTT.

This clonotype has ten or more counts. The CDR3 reads CASSTDRRNEQFF. The CDR3 nucleotides read TGTGCCAGCAGTACGGACAGACGCAATGAGCAGTTCTTC. The chain joins TRBV7-7 to TRBJ2-1, with a weak D call TRBD1 (6 bases). The V gene lost 6 bases and the J gene lost 6 bases, with 12 bases spanning the gap. Germline loops: CDR1 SSHAT, CDR2 FNYEAQ (reference sequence). The CDR3 runs 13 residues.

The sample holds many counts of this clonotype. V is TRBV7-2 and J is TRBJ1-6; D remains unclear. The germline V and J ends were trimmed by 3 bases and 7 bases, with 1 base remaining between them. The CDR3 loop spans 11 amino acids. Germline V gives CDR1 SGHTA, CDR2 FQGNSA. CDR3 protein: CASSLNSPLHF. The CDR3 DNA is TGTGCCAGCAGCTTGAATTCACCCCTCCACTTT.

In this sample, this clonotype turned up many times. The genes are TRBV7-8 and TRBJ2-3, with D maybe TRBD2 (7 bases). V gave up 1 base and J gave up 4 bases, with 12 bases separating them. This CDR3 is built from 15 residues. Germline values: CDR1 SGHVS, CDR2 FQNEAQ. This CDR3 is CASSLVGGGADTQYF. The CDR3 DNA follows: TGTGCCAGCAGCTTAGTGGGCGGGGGCGCAGATACGCAGTATTTT. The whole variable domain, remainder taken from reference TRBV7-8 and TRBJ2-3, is GAGVSQSPRYKVAKRGQDVALRCDPISGHVSLFWYQQALGQGPEFLTYFQNEAQLDKSGLPSDRFFAERPEGSVSTLKIQRTQQEDSAVYLCASSLVGGGADTQYFGPGTRLTVL.

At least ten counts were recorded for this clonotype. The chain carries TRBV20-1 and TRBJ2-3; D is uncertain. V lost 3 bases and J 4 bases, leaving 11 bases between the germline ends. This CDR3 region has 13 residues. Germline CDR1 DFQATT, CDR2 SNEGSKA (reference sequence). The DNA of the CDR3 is TGCAGTGCTAGTCCCCGGCGGCCAGATACGCAGTATTTT. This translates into CSASPRRPDTQYF.

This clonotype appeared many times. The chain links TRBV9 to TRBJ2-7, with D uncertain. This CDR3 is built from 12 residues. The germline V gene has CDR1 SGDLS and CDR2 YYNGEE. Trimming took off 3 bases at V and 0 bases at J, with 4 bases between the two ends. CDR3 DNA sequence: TGTGCCAGCAGCGGGGACTCCTACGAGCAGTACTTC. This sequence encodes CASSGDSYEQYF.

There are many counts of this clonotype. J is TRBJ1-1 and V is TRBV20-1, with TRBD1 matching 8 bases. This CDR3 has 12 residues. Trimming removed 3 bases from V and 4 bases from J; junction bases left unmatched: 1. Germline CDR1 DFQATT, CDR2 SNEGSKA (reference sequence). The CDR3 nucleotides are TGCAGTGCTAGGACAGGGGCCACTGAAGCTTTCTTT. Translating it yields CSARTGATEAFF.

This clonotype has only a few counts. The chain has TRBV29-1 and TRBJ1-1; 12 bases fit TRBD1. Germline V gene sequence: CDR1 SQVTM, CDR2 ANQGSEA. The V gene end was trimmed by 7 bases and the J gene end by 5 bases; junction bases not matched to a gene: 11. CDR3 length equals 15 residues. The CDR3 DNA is TGCAGCGCCGGGGTAGGGACAGGGGGCAGGACTGAAGCTTTCTTT. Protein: CSAGVGTGGRTEAFF.

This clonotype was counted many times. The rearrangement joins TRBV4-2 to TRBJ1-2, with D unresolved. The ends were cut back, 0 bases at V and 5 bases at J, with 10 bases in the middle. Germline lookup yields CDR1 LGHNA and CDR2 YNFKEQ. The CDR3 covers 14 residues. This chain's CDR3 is CASSQDTAAYGYTF. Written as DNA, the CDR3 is TGTGCCAGCAGCCAAGACACGGCAGCTTATGGCTACACCTTC.

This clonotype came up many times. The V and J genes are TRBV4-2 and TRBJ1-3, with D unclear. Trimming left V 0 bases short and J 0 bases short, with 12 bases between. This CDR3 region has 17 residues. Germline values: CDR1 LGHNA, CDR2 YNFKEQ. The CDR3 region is CASSQEGHRYSGNTIYF. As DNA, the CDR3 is TGTGCCAGCAGCCAAGAAGGGCACCGATACTCTGGAAACACCATATATTTT.

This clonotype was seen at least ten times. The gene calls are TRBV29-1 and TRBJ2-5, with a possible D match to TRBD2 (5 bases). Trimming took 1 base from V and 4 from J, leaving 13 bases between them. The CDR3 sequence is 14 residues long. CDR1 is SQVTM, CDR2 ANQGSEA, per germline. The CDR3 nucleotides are TGCAGCGTTGAAGGGTCCGGGGTCGGAGAGACCCAGTACTTC. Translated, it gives CSVEGSGVGETQYF.

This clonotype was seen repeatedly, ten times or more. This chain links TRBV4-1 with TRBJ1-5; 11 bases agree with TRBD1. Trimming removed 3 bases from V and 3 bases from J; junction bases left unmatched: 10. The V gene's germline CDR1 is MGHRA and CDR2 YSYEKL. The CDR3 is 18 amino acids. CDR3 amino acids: CASSHLGQGAVDNQPQHF. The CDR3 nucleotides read TGCGCCAGCAGCCATCTCGGACAGGGGGCTGTCGACAATCAGCCCCAGCATTTT.

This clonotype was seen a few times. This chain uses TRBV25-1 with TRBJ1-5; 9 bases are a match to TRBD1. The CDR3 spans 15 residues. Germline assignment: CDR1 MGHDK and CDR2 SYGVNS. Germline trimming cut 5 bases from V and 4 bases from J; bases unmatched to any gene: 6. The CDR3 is CASSPTGGWNQPQHF. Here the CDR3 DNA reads TGTGCCAGCAGTCCCACAGGGGGCTGGAATCAGCCCCAGCATTTT.

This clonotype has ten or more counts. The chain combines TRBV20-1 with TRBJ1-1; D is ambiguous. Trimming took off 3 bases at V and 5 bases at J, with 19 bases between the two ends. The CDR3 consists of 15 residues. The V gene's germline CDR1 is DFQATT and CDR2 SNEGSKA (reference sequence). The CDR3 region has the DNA TGCAGTGCTAGGATCCCTTTGACCCGAGCAACTGAAGCTTTCTTT. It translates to CSARIPLTRATEAFF.

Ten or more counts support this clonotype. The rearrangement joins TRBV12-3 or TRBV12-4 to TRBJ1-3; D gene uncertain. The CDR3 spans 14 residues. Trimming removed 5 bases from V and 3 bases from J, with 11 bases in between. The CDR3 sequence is CASSPEDFGNTIYF. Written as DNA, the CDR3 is TGTGCCAGCAGTCCCGAAGACTTTGGAAACACCATATATTTT.

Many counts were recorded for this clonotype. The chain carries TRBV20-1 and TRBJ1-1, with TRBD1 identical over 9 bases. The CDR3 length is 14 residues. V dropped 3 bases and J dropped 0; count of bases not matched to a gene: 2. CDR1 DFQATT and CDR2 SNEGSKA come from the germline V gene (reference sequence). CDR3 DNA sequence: TGCAGTGCTAGGACAGGGGGGGTGAACACTGAAGCTTTCTTT. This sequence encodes CSARTGGVNTEAFF.

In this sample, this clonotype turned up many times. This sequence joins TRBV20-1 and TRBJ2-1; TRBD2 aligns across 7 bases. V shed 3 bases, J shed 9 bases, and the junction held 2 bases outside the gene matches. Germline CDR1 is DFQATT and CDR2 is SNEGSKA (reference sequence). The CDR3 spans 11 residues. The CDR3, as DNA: TGCAGTGCTAGGACTAGCAGTGAGCAGTTCTTC. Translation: CSARTSSEQFF.

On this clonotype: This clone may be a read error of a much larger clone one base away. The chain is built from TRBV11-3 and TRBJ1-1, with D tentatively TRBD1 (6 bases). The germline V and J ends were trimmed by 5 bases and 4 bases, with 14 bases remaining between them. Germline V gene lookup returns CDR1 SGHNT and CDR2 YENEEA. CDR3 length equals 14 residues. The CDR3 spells CASSETGTTTEAFF. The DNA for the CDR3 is TGTGCCAGCAGCGAGACAGGAACAACCACTGAAGCTTTCTTT.

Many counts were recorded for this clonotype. CDR3 amino acids: CASIRGQNYGYTF. The CDR3 coding sequence is TGTGCCAGCATCAGGGGACAGAACTATGGCTACACCTTC. The chain joins TRBV6-5 to TRBJ1-2; 7 nucleotides agree with TRBD1. From germline, CDR1 is MNHEY and CDR2 SVGAGI. V lost 7 bases to trimming and J lost 2 bases; unmatched junction nucleotides: 4. The CDR3 extends over 13 amino acids.

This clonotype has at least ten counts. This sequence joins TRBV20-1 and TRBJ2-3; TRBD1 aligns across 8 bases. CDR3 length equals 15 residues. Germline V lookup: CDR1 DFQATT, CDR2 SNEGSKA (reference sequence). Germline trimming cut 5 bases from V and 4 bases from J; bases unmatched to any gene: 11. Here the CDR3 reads CSASANGQGPDTQYF. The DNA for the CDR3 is TGCAGTGCTTCCGCAAACGGACAGGGACCAGATACGCAGTATTTT.

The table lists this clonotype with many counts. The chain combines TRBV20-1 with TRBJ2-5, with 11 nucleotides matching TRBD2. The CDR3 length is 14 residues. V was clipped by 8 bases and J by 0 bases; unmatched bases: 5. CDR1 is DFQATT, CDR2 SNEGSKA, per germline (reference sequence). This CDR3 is CSSELAGDQETQYF. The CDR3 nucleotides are TGCAGTTCCGAACTAGCGGGGGACCAAGAGACCCAGTACTTC.

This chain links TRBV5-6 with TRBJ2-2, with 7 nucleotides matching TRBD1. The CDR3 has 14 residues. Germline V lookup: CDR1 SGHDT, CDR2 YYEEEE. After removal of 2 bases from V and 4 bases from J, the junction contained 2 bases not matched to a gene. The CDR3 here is CASSFRQGTGELFF. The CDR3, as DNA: TGTGCCAGCAGCTTTCGACAGGGCACCGGGGAGCTGTTTTTT.